This section outlines one T cell receptor (beta chain) sequence together with its context. The data originate from a study of blood T cell repertoires in COVID-19. Study background: Acute-phase and convalescent COVID-19 samples originated in the United States, Italy and Spain.

The protocol was immunoSEQ multiplex PCR, while the TCRdb copy is restricted to in-frame clones and leaves out a portion. The sample includes some 400,000 clones, approximately 90% of them seen just once. The CDR3 has 14 residues. V lost 2 bases, J lost 5 bases, and 12 bases lay in between. CDR1 MNHEY and CDR2 SVGAGI come from the germline V gene. It was within 2 weeks before study entry that exposed participants met a COVID-19 case. The chain links TRBV6-5 to TRBJ1-1; tentative D call: TRBD1 (5 bases). This TCR derives from a woman between 35 and 50 years old who had been exposed to COVID-19. Sequencing was performed on PBMCs or T cells enriched from blood (not recorded which). Here the CDR3 DNA reads TGTGCCAGCAGTTACGACAGTAGGAAAACTGAAGCTTTCTTT. Protein product: CASSYDSRKTEAFF.